This T cell receptor (beta chain) was sequenced in a study of cytomegalovirus exposure and HLA in healthy donors. Overall study results and limits: When a later analysis was performed, an Asian-associated ancestry cluster reportedly had fewer N-insertions than the roughly 640-donor mean.

CDR3 length equals 15 residues. Germline CDR1 LNHNV, CDR2 YYDKDF (reference sequence). V lost 5 bases and J lost 4; bases outside the gene matches: 5. This clone was found a few times. Antigen specificity is unknown. PCR involved 60 Vbeta and 13 Jbeta primers. Method: immunoSEQ multiplex PCR; TCRdb's copy keeps in-frame clones and lacks some. The table shows about 160,000 clones, with about 72% occurring only once. The sequence was collected from a man aged 55 to 70 in good health and CMV-seronegative. J is TRBJ2-2 and V is TRBV15; 9 positions match TRBD1. Specimen: PBMCs. The DNA of the CDR3 is TGTGCCACCAGCGGTCGGACAGGGGTCACCGGGGAGCTGTTTTTT. It translates to CATSGRTGVTGELFF.